The clone carrying this TCR beta chain has only a few counts. The target antigen is unknown. CDR3 length: 14 amino acids. CDR1 PRHDT and CDR2 FYEKMQ come from the germline V gene (reference sequence). Deletions cut 5 bases from V and 5 bases from J, with 13 bases between. The sample belongs to a study of CD8+ T cells in alopecia areata. Study overall: Among treated patients, oral tofacitinib was administered at 5 to 10 mg twice daily. Broader study findings: The study found higher clonality in lesional than normal scalp, especially in alopecia totalis/universalis.

Extracted from the samples, RNA was reverse transcribed into cDNA to serve as the sequencing template. Assay used: immunoSEQ multiplex PCR; TCRdb lists only in-frame clones, some missing. This table has just over 150,000 clones, less than 65% appearing once. Researchers gathered lesional scalp punch biopsies and peripheral blood from patients with alopecia areata. The source material was CD8+ T cells sorted from blood, sampled at week 0. V is TRBV13 and J is TRBJ2-4; the D is unclear. The receptor's source is a human donor with alopecia areata. For the CDR3, the DNA is TGTGCCAGCAGCATCTCGAAATTACAAAACATTCAGTACTTC. It is translated as CASSISKLQNIQYF.